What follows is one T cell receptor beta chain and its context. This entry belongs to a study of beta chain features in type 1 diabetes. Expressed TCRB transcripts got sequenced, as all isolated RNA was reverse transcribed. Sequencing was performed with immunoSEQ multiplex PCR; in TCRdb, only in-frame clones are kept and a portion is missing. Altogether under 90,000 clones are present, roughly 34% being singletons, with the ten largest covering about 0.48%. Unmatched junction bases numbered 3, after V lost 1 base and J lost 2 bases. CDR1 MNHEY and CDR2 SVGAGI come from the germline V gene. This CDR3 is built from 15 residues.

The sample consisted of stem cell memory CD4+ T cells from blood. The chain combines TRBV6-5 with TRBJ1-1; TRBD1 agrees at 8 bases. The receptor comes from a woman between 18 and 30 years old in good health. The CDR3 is CASSYFTGGNTEAFF. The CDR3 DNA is TGTGCCAGCAGTTACTTTACAGGGGGAAACACTGAAGCTTTCTTT.